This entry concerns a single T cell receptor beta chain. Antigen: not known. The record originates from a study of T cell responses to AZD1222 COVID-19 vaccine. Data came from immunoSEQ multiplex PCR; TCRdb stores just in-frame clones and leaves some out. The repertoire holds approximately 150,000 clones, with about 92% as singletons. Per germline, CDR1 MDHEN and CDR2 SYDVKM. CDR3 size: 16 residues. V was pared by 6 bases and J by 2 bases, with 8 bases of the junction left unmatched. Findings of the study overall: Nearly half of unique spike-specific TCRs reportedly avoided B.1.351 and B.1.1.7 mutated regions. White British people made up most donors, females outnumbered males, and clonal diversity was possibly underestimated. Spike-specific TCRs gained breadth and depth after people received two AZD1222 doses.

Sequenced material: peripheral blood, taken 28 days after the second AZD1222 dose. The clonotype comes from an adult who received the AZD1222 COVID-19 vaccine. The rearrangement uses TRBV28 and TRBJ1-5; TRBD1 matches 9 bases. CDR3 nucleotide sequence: TGTGCCAGCAGCCCACAGGGGGCGCGTGGCAATCAGCCCCAGCATTTT. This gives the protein CASSPQGARGNQPQHF.